Described below is a single TCR beta chain sequence and its context. Profiled with immunoSEQ multiplex PCR; TCRdb holds only in-frame clones, not every one. Found here are 450,000 or so clones, 80% to 90% of them singletons; the top ten hold roughly 0.87%. The trim removed 7 bases at V and 2 bases at J, leaving 11 bases unmatched. Per germline, CDR1 MNHEY and CDR2 SVGAGI. The CDR3 sequence is 15 residues long. The data were taken from a study of blood T cell repertoires in COVID-19. Background on the study: The origin of the acute and convalescent COVID-19 samples was the United States, Italy and Spain.

In Seattle, patients joined the study during active infection and were tracked longitudinally. The receptor comes from a man aged 18-30 years with COVID-19, enrolled during active disease. The sequencing sample was made of peripheral blood. The chain carries TRBV6-5 and TRBJ2-7; 7 bases align to TRBD2. CDR3 loop: CASKILGGGTYEQYF. CDR3 nucleotide sequence: TGTGCCAGCAAAATCTTGGGGGGAGGGACCTACGAGCAGTACTTC.